These 9 T cell receptor beta chains were all obtained from the same sample, sequenced in a study of response to subunit inactivated influenza vaccine. TCRdb re-called the RT-PCR reads through MiXCR, storing one row per CDR3 protein. The sample has about 570,000 distinct CDR3 sequences, 10% to 12% seen once; the top ten hold approximately 10%. This same sample was also taken into another study, of T cells expressing NK-cell markers. From that report: Beta-chain TCR cDNA was generated via 5'RACE template switching with UMIs.

Sequences were derived from PBMCs from blood, sampled on the day of vaccination. Source of these receptors: a man aged 50-59 years who received an inactivated influenza vaccine.

This rearrangement joins TRBV3-1 to TRBJ1-1; D is undetermined. V lost 1 base to trimming and J lost 0 bases, with 9 bases between them. The CDR3 extends over 15 amino acids. Germline V CDR1 and CDR2: LGHDT, YNNKEL (reference sequence). In DNA, the CDR3 is TGTGCCAGCAGCCAAGGAGTAGGGATGAACACTGAAGCTTTCTTT. This sequence encodes CASSQGVGMNTEAFF. The full variable domain, in which reference TRBV3-1 and TRBJ1-1 provide the parts outside the CDR3, is DTAVSQTPKYLVTQMGNDKSIKCEQNLGHDTMYWYKQDSKKFLKIMFSYNNKELIINETVPNRFSPKSPDKAHLNLHINSLELGDSAVYFCASSQGVGMNTEAFFGQGTRLTVV.

This clonotype was found many times. This chain links TRBV10-2 with TRBJ2-7, with D tentatively TRBD1 or TRBD2 (5 bases each). CDR1 is WSHSY, CDR2 SAAADI, per germline. CDR3 length equals 14 residues. Between the trimmed V and J ends, which lost 3 bases and 2 bases, there was a span of 11 bases. The CDR3 region is CASSEPGTAYEQYF. The CDR3 bases are TGCGCCAGCAGTGAACCTGGGACGGCCTACGAGCAGTACTTC.

This chain links TRBV28 with TRBJ2-7; D possibly matches TRBD1 or TRBD2 (7 bases each). Germline V gene sequence: CDR1 MDHEN, CDR2 SYDVKM. The CDR3 is 15 residues long. The ends were cut back, 10 bases at V and 5 bases at J, with 24 bases in the middle. CDR3 bases: TGTGCCACCGGGCAGGGGGGGCGGGAAAAAGACGAGCAGTACTTC. This encodes CATGQGGREKDEQYF.

In its sample, this clonotype was seen once. The chain combines TRBV20-1 with TRBJ1-1, with D possibly matching TRBD1 (6 bases). Germline V CDR1 and CDR2: DFQATT, SNEGSKA (reference sequence). The CDR3 length is 16 residues. The DNA for the CDR3 is TGCAGCCTAGAGAGACCCACGGGGGGGCCGAACACTGAAGCTTTCTTT. The encoded protein is CSLERPTGGPNTEAFF.

This clonotype was found a few times. The V gene is TRBV6-2 or TRBV6-3, the J gene TRBJ2-7, with D unclear. CDR1 and CDR2 from the germline V gene are MNHEY and SVGEGT. The ends were cut back, 2 bases at V and 4 bases at J, with 12 bases in the middle. CDR3 length: 14 amino acids. The CDR3 spells CASSYAASRYEQYF. The CDR3 coding sequence is TGTGCCAGCAGTTACGCCGCCTCTAGATACGAGCAGTACTTC.

This clonotype was observed a few times. J is TRBJ2-2 and V is TRBV7-8; D is perhaps TRBD2 (5 bases). Germline loops: CDR1 SGHVS, CDR2 FQNEAQ. V was cut by 6 bases and J by 1 base, with 12 bases left in between. This CDR3 region has 15 residues. The CDR3 reads CASRLEDGNTGELFF. The CDR3 coding sequence is TGTGCCAGCAGATTGGAGGACGGGAACACCGGGGAGCTGTTTTTT. The entire variable domain, with the rest obtained from reference TRBV7-8 and TRBJ2-2, is as follows: GAGVSQSPRYKVAKRGQDVALRCDPISGHVSLFWYQQALGQGPEFLTYFQNEAQLDKSGLPSDRFFAERPEGSVSTLKIQRTQQEDSAVYLCASRLEDGNTGELFFGEGSRLTVL.

The chain recombines TRBV4-1 with TRBJ2-7; D unclear. Germline lookup yields CDR1 MGHRA and CDR2 YSYEKL. Trimming took 4 bases from V and 3 from J, leaving 16 bases between them. The CDR3 spans 15 residues. The CDR3, as DNA: TGCGCCAGCAGCCCCGTACCCCGACGGAACTACGAGCAGTACTTC. Protein: CASSPVPRRNYEQYF.

This clonotype was observed a few times. The CDR3 region is CASSPGHGNTGELFF. Here the CDR3 DNA reads TGCGCCAGCAGCCCGGGACACGGTAACACCGGGGAGCTGTTTTTT. This chain uses TRBV5-1 with TRBJ2-2; D is possibly TRBD1 (6 bases). Germline CDR1 and CDR2: SGHRS and YFSETQ. V lost 4 bases, J lost 2 bases, and 12 bases lay in between. The CDR3 is made up of 15 amino acids.

The chain employs TRBV12-3 or TRBV12-4 and TRBJ2-1; D gene uncertain. V lost 3 bases to trimming and J lost 6 bases, with 9 bases between them. The CDR3 extends over 13 amino acids. The CDR3 nucleotides are TGTGCCAGCAGTTTGCGCCGTTTCAATGAGCAGTTCTTC. The encoded protein is CASSLRRFNEQFF.